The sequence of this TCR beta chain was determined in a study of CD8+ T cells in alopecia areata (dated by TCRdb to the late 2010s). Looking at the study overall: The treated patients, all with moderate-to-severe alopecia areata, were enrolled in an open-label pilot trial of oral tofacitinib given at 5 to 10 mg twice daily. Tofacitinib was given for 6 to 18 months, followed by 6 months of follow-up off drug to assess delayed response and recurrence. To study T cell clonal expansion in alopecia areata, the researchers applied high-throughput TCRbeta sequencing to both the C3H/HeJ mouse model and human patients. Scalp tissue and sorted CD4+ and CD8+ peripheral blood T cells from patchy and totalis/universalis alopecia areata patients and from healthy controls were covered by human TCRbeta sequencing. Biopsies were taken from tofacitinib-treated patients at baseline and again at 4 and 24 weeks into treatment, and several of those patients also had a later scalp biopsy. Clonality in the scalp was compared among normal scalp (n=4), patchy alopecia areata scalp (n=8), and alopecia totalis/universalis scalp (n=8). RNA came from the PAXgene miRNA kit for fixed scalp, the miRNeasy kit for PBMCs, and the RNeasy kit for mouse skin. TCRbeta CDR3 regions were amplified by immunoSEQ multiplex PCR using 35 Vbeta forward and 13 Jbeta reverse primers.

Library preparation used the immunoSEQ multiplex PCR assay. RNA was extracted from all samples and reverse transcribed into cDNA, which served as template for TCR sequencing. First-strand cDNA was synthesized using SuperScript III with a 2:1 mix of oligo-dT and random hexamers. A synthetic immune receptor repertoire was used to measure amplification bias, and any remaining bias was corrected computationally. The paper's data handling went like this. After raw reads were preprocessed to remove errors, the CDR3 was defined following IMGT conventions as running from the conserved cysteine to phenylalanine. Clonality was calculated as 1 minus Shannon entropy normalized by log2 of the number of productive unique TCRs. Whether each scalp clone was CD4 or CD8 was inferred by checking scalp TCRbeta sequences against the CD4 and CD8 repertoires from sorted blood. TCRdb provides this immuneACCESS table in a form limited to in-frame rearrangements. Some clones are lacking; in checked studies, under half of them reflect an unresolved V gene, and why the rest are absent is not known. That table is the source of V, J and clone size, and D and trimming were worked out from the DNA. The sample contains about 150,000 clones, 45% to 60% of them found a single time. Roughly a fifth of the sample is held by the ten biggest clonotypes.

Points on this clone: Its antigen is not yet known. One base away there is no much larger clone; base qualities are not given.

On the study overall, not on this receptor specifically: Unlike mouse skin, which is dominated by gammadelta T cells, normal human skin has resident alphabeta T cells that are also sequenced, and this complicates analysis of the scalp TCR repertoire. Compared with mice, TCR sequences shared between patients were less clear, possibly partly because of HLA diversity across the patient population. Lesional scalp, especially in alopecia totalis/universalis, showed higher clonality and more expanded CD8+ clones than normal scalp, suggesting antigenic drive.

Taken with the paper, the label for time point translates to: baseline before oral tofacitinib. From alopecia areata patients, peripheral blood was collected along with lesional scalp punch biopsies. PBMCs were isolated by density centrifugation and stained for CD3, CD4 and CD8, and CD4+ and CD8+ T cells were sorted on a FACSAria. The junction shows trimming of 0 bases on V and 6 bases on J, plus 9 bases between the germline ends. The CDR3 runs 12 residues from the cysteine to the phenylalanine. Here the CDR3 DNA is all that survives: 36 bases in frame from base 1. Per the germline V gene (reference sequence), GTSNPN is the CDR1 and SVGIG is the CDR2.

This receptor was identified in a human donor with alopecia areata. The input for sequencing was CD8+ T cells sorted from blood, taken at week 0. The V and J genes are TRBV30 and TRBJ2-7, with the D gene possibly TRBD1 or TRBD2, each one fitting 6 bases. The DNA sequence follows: TGTGCCTGGAGTGTAGGAGGGGGCGAGCAGTACTTC. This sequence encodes CAWSVGGGEQYF.